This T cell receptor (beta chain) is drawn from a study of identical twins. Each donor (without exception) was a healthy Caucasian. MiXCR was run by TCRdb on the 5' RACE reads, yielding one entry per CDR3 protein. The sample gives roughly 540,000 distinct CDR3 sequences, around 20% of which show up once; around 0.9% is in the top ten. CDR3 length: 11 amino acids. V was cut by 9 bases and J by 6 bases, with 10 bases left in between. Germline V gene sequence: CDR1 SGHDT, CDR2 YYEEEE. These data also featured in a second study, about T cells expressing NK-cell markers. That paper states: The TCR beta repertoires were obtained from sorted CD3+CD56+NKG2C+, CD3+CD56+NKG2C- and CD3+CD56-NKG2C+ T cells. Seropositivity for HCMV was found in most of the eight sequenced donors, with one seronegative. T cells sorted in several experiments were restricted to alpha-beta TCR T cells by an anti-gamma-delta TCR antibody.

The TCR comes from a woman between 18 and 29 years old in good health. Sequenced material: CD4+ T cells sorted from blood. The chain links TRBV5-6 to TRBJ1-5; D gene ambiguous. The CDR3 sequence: CATPVGQPQHF. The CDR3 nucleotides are TGTGCCACCCCGGTCGGTCAGCCCCAGCATTTT.